This record concerns one T cell receptor beta chain sequence. This entry is derived from a study of blood T cell repertoires in COVID-19. The CDR3 has 15 amino acids. Deletions cut 1 base from V and 5 bases from J, with 18 bases between. Per the germline V gene, CDR1 is SQVTM and CDR2 is ANQGSEA. Recovered status in Cohort 3 required two negative PCRs, clearance, or symptom resolution. Original handling: Researchers report that nucleated cell counts were estimated from reference gene primer amplification. The protocol was immunoSEQ multiplex PCR, while the TCRdb copy is restricted to in-frame clones and leaves out a portion. V, J and clone size are those of that table, while D and trimming were read from the DNA. The sample records around 20,000 clones, around 89% being singletons.

The sequencing sample was made of PBMCs or T cells enriched from blood (not recorded which). The V and J genes are TRBV29-1 and TRBJ2-7, with D tentatively TRBD1 (5 bases). This TCR was sampled from a woman aged 30 to 39 who had recovered from COVID-19. The CDR3 protein is CSVEVLVDSPHEQYF. CDR3 coding DNA: TGCAGCGTTGAAGTCCTCGTCGACAGCCCCCACGAGCAGTACTTC.